Listed here are 7 T cell receptor beta chains from one sample, sequenced in a study of T cell repertoires in cytomegalovirus infection. TCRdb re-called the reads with MiXCR, one entry per CDR3 protein. The repertoire includes fewer than 85,000 distinct CDR3 sequences, 4% of them detected once, and about 20% sits in the top ten. The sample was PBMCs. These receptor sequences come from a human donor in good health (CMV status not recorded). Some clones in this sample may be carry-over from other donors' samples.

This clonotype was picked up many times. The chain uses TRBV12-3 or TRBV12-4 and TRBJ2-3; 8 nucleotides line up with TRBD1. CDR3 length: 14 residues. V dropped 6 bases and J dropped 2; count of bases not matched to a gene: 4. The CDR3 region is CASRPDRVTDTQYF. As DNA, the CDR3 is TGTGCCAGCAGACCGGACAGGGTCACAGATACGCAGTATTTT.

The table lists this clonotype with many counts. This chain connects TRBV7-2 to TRBJ2-7; D unresolved. Germline CDR1 reads SGHTA; CDR2 reads FQGNSA. The CDR3 runs to 13 residues. Trimming took off 4 bases at V and 7 bases at J, with 14 bases between the two ends. CDR3 coding DNA: TGTGCCAGCAGCTCCAGCTTCCTAGAGGAGCAGTACTTC. This translates into CASSSSFLEEQYF. Using reference TRBV7-2 and TRBJ2-7 for the parts outside the CDR3, the full variable domain is GAGVSQSPSNKVTEKGKDVELRCDPISGHTALYWYRQSLGQGLEFLIYFQGNSAPDKSGLPSDRFSAERTGGSVSTLTIQRTQQEDSAVYLCASSSSFLEEQYFGPGTRLTVT.

In its sample, this clonotype was seen many times. CDR3 coding DNA: TGTGCCAGCGTCCCCGGAGATAACTCCTACAATGAGCAGTTCTTC. Protein sequence: CASVPGDNSYNEQFF. The genes are TRBV28 and TRBJ2-1, with D unclear. The V and J ends lost 8 bases and 0 bases respectively, with 14 bases between them. The germline CDR1 and CDR2 sequences are MDHEN and SYDVKM. This CDR3 has 15 amino acids.

This clonotype was observed many times. This chain uses TRBV7-2 with TRBJ2-3; D is unresolved. The CDR3 is 12 amino acids. With 5 bases removed from V and 3 bases from J, the gap between germline ends came to 6 bases. Germline V lookup: CDR1 SGHTA, CDR2 FQGNSA. CDR3 nucleotides: TGTGCCAGCAGCCCACATACAGATACGCAGTATTTT. Translated: CASSPHTDTQYF.

This clonotype was seen at least ten times. V usage is TRBV20-1 and J usage is TRBJ1-4; tentatively, D is TRBD1 (6 bases). V was pared by 1 base and J by 8 bases, with 29 bases between. The CDR3 runs 19 residues. CDR1 and CDR2 (germline): DFQATT, SNEGSKA (reference sequence). CDR3 sequence: CSARVRTRDTNLLDEKLFF. CDR3 nucleotides: TGCAGTGCTAGAGTAAGAACCCGGGACACAAACCTTTTGGACGAAAAACTGTTTTTT.

This clonotype was seen ten or more times. The rearrangement links TRBV11-1 to TRBJ2-4, with a weak D call TRBD2 (5 bases). This CDR3 is 17 amino acids long. Trimming shortened V by 5 bases and J by 0 bases, and 17 bases separated the two germline ends. Germline V gives CDR1 SGHAT, CDR2 FQDESV (reference sequence). The CDR3: CASSRWSGTVAKNIQYF. The CDR3 region has the DNA TGTGCCAGCAGCCGATGGAGCGGCACAGTAGCCAAAAACATTCAGTACTTC.

This clonotype was counted at least ten times. The gene calls are TRBV25-1 and TRBJ2-5; D gene uncertain. The CDR3 has 12 amino acids. The germline V gene has CDR1 MGHDK and CDR2 SYGVNS. V was pared by 6 bases and J by 4 bases, with 9 bases between. This CDR3 reads CASRRGVETQYF. CDR3 bases: TGTGCCAGCAGAAGAGGAGTAGAGACCCAGTACTTC. The full variable domain, completed using reference TRBV25-1 and TRBJ2-5, is EADIYQTPRYLVIGTGKKITLECSQTMGHDKMYWYQQDPGMELHLIHYSYGVNSTEKGDLSSESTVSRIRTEHFPLTLESARPSHTSQYLCASRRGVETQYFGPGTRLLVL.